This is a list of T cell receptor beta chains from one sample in a study of T cell responses to AZD1222 COVID-19 vaccine. Data came from immunoSEQ multiplex PCR; TCRdb stores just in-frame clones and leaves some out. Of 150,000 to 200,000 clones in the sample, around 90% were seen once. Sample: peripheral blood, taken 28 days after the second AZD1222 dose. The receptors come from an adult who received the AZD1222 COVID-19 vaccine. The CDR3 runs from the conserved cysteine through the conserved F or W. D genes are given only for firm matches. Clone size is given for some rows only: seen once, a few or many times, or a class if the clone is expanded.

>TRBV3-1/TRBV3-2|NA|TRBJ2-3|TRBD2
TGTGCCAGCAGCCCGTTCGGGGGGACTAGCACAGATACGCAGTATTTT
CASSPFGGTSTDTQYF
>TRBV6-5|NA|TRBJ2-1|TRBD2
TGTGCCAGCAGCAACGGGGGGAACAATGAGCAGTTCTTC
CASSNGGNNEQFF
>TRBV27|once|TRBJ1-1|NA
TGTGCCAGCAGTTTATTAGGTGGGGGCACTGAAGCTTTCTTT
CASSLLGGGTEAFF
>TRBV5-6|NA|TRBJ2-1|TRBD2
TGTGCCAGCAGCTTGGGTGCTAGCGGCTACAATGAGCAGTTCTTC
CASSLGASGYNEQFF
>TRBV28|NA|TRBJ2-1|NA
TGTGCCAGCAGTTTACCGGGAGTCGGAGGTGAGCAGTTCTTC
CASSLPGVGGEQFF
>TRBV20-1|NA|TRBJ2-5|NA
TGCAGTGCTAGTGGCACCGGGAGTCAAGAGACCCAGTACTTC
CSASGTGSQETQYF
>TRBV29-1|NA|TRBJ2-7|TRBD1
TGCAGCGTTGACCCGACAGGGAGCTCCTACGAGCAGTACTTC
CSVDPTGSSYEQYF
>TRBV7-9|NA|TRBJ2-2|NA
TGTGCCAGCAGCCTTCACGACATCGCCGGGGAGCTGTTTTTT
CASSLHDIAGELFF
>TRBV28|NA|TRBJ2-7|NA
TGTGCCAGCAGTTTACCCGGATGGGGGGGGGCGGTCGAGCAGTACTTC
CASSLPGWGGAVEQYF
>TRBV19|NA|TRBJ1-2|TRBD1
TGTGCCAGTAGTATCCCGGGACAGGGGTTAAGTGGCTACACCTTC
CASSIPGQGLSGYTF
>TRBV5-8|NA|TRBJ2-5|NA
TGTGCCAGCAGCCATACTAGCAGGGAGACCCAGTACTTC
CASSHTSRETQYF
>TRBV5-1|NA|TRBJ2-5|TRBD1
TGCGCCAGCAGCTTGGAGGCCACGGGGACAGCTGAGACCCAGTACTTC
CASSLEATGTAETQYF
>TRBV12-5|NA|TRBJ2-7|NA
TGTGCTAGTGGGGCCGGGACTCCTGGAGGGGGCGAGCAGTACTTC
CASGAGTPGGGEQYF
>TRBV7-9|NA|TRBJ1-2|TRBD1
TGTGCCAGCAGCTTAGATACGACAGGGTTCTATGGCTACACCTTC
CASSLDTTGFYGYTF
>TRBV27|NA|TRBJ1-1|NA
TGTGCCAGCAGTTTATCGCCGTCGTTGAACACTGAAGCTTTCTTT
CASSLSPSLNTEAFF
>TRBV30|NA|TRBJ2-1|TRBD2
TGTGCCCTAGCGGGAGGGCCGACGAGGAATGAGCAGTTCTTC
CALAGGPTRNEQFF
>TRBV5-8|NA|TRBJ1-2|NA
TGTGCCAGCAGCCCGTGGACCTCTGGGACCTATGGCTACACCTTC
CASSPWTSGTYGYTF
>TRBV7-8|NA|TRBJ2-7|NA
TGTGCCAGCAGCTACGGAAGCCATAGTGCCTACGAGCAGTACTTC
CASSYGSHSAYEQYF
>TRBV7-9|NA|TRBJ1-6|TRBD1
TGTGCCAGCAGCTTTACGGGACAGGGTTATTCACCCCTCCACTTT
CASSFTGQGYSPLHF
>TRBV4-1|NA|TRBJ2-7|TRBD2
TGCGCCAGCAGCCTAGCGGGGGGGTACTACGAGCAGTACTTC
CASSLAGGYYEQYF
>TRBV30|NA|TRBJ1-2|NA
TGTGCCTGGAGTGTGACCGGGACCTCCGCTGGCTACACCTTC
CAWSVTGTSAGYTF
>TRBV19|NA|TRBJ2-2|NA
TGTGCCAGTAGTATAGGCACCTCGAACACCGGGGAGCTGTTTTTT
CASSIGTSNTGELFF
>TRBV6-4|many|TRBJ2-6|NA
TGTGCCAGCAGTGACAACTCTGGGGCCAACGTCCTGACTTTC
CASSDNSGANVLTF
>TRBV10-3|NA|TRBJ1-2|TRBD1
TGTGCCATCAGTGACACCGGGACAGGCTATGGCTACACCTTC
CAISDTGTGYGYTF
>TRBV6-4|NA|TRBJ1-2|NA
TGTGCCAGCAGTGATCCTGGGGGCGGCTACACCTTC
CASSDPGGGYTF
>TRBV24-1|NA|TRBJ1-2|NA
TGTGCCCCTACAGATCGGGACACCGATGGCTACACCTTC
CAPTDRDTDGYTF
>TRBV6-1|once|TRBJ2-7|NA
TGTGCCAGCAGTTCCACTGCGGGCCACTACGAGCAGTACTTC
CASSSTAGHYEQYF
>TRBV28|NA|TRBJ2-1|TRBD2
TGTGCCAGCAGTCCCCCGGGACTAGAACTCTACAATGAGCAGTTCTTC
CASSPPGLELYNEQFF
>TRBV4-1|once|TRBJ2-1|TRBD2
TGCGCCAGCAGCCATGTGGCTAGCGGGGACAATGAGCAGTTCTTC
CASSHVASGDNEQFF
>TRBV24-1|NA|TRBJ1-5|NA
TGTGCCACCGCAACTCAGAGTAGCAATCAGCCCCAGCATTTT
CATATQSSNQPQHF
>TRBV5-4|NA|TRBJ2-1|NA
TGTGCCAGCAGCTTGGTAGCGAAGTACAATGAGCAGTTCTTC
CASSLVAKYNEQFF
>TRBV28|NA|TRBJ1-4|NA
TGTGCCAGCATCGGGGATGGGGTTAATGAAAAACTGTTTTTT
CASIGDGVNEKLFF